Listed below are T cell receptor beta chains from one sample, sequenced in a study of quantifying T cell responses using KT2 cells. TCRdb re-called the UMI-ligation and nested PCR reads through MiXCR, storing one row per CDR3 protein. The table has 40,000 or so distinct CDR3 sequences, over 15% seen once. The sample comprised PBMCs spiked with cells of the T cell clone KT2. These receptors originate from a human donor. Both conserved end residues are part of each CDR3. The order of the fields is clone size, V gene, D gene, J gene, CDR3 protein, CDR3 DNA. The D gene is left open where the match is weak. Rows may omit the clone size; those that give it use once, few, many or a size class.

>few|TRBV6-5|.|TRBJ2-1
CASSAPGRQFF
TGTGCCAGCAGTGCTCCGGGCCGGCAGTTCTTC
>.|TRBV18|.|TRBJ2-7
CASSPSDGSYEQYF
TGTGCCAGCTCACCAAGCGACGGCAGCTACGAGCAGTACTTC
>few|TRBV5-1|TRBD2|TRBJ2-1
CASSHGGALYNEQFF
TGCGCCAGCAGCCACGGGGGGGCCCTGTACAATGAGCAGTTCTTC
>few|TRBV29-1|.|TRBJ2-3
CSVEFFDTDTQYF
TGCAGCGTTGAGTTTTTCGACACAGATACGCAGTATTTT
>few|TRBV30|TRBD2|TRBJ2-3
CAWSGRGGRSDTQYF
TGTGCCTGGAGTGGGCGGGGGGGCCGGTCAGATACGCAGTATTTT
>many|TRBV19|.|TRBJ2-3
CASSRDFPSTDTQYF
TGTGCCAGTAGCCGGGACTTCCCCTCCACAGATACGCAGTATTTT
>.|TRBV6-2/TRBV6-3|.|TRBJ1-5
CASREQGRSNQPQNF
TGTGCCAGCAGGGAACAGGGTAGGAGCAATCAGCCCCAGAATTTT
>few|TRBV5-1|.|TRBJ2-7
CASSFRGEAEQYF
TGCGCCAGCAGCTTTCGGGGCGAGGCCGAGCAGTACTTC
>.|TRBV6-5|.|TRBJ1-2
CASSQGTGAYTF
TGTGCCAGCAGTCAGGGGACGGGTGCCTACACCTTC
>few|TRBV29-1|TRBD2|TRBJ2-1
CSCEGGRIEEQFF
TGCAGCTGTGAAGGCGGGAGGATAGAAGAGCAGTTCTTC
>.|TRBV7-2|.|TRBJ2-4
CASSLVGSLAKNIQYF
TGTGCCAGCAGCTTAGTGGGGAGCCTAGCCAAAAACATTCAGTACTTC
>.|TRBV20-1|.|TRBJ2-7
CSAKGPPVGEQYF
TGCAGTGCTAAGGGACCACCGGTAGGAGAGCAGTACTTC
>.|TRBV12-3/TRBV12-4|TRBD1|TRBJ1-1
CASSPTGQRNTEAFF
TGTGCCAGCAGTCCGACGGGACAGAGGAACACTGAAGCTTTCTTT
>few|TRBV12-3/TRBV12-4|.|TRBJ2-7
CASSLLRGYEQYF
TGTGCCAGCAGTTTACTCAGGGGATACGAGCAGTACTTC
>.|TRBV4-3|.|TRBJ2-5
CASSQDTGETQYF
TGCGCCAGCAGCCAAGATACGGGGGAGACCCAGTACTTC
>.|TRBV20-1|.|TRBJ1-5
CSARRTQRNQPQHF
TGCAGTGCTAGACGGACTCAGCGCAATCAGCCCCAGCATTTT
>few|TRBV6-2/TRBV6-3|.|TRBJ2-7
CASRPSGAHEQYF
TGTGCCAGCAGGCCATCCGGGGCCCACGAGCAGTACTTC
>.|TRBV20-1|TRBD2|TRBJ2-1
CSAPGLAGGHEQFF
TGCAGTGCTCCGGGACTAGCGGGAGGCCATGAGCAGTTCTTC